The 6 T cell receptor beta chains presented below share a single source sample, sequenced in a study of control samples from healthy donors and cancer patients (dated by TCRdb to between 2020 and 2021). To prepare the library, the immunoSEQ multiplex PCR assay was applied. What TCRdb holds here is the immuneACCESS table cut down to in-frame rearrangements. Part of the clones is not present; checked against another copy, under half of the missing clones reflect an unresolved V gene, and the others are unexplained. A total of around 99,000 clones appear in this sample, about nine tenths of them only once. The ten most abundant clones make up 3.5% to 4.5% of the sample. Sequenced material: blood. Every receptor here comes from a human donor in good health. The donor label of this sample is uncertain.

This chain uses TRBV4-3 with TRBJ2-4, with TRBD1 identical over 7 bases. The CDR3 runs 16 residues. The trim removed 1 base at V and 3 bases at J, leaving 6 bases unmatched. Germline lookup yields CDR1 LGHNA and CDR2 YSLEER. The CDR3 spells CASSQGSSGGKNIQYF. The CDR3 coding sequence is TGCGCCAGCAGCCAAGGATCGTCAGGGGGCAAAAACATTCAGTACTTC.

CDR3 in amino acids: CATSDQIGVTFF. The CDR3 DNA follows: TGTGCCACCAGTGATCAAATCGGTGTGACTTTCTTT. The V gene is TRBV24-1, the J gene TRBJ1-1; D gene uncertain. CDR3 length: 12 residues. Germline-derived CDR1 and CDR2 are KGHDR and SFDVKD. Trimming removed 3 bases at V and 12 bases at J, with 13 bases between.

J is TRBJ1-2 and V is TRBV19; D perhaps matches TRBD1 (5 bases). Trimming took 10 bases from V and 6 from J, leaving 15 bases between them. Germline-derived CDR1 and CDR2 are LNHDA and SQIVND (reference sequence). The CDR3 is 12 amino acids. CDR3: CATSFQGNGYTF. The CDR3 region has the DNA TGTGCCACCTCATTCCAGGGTAATGGCTACACCTTC.

The chain couples TRBV28 to TRBJ1-4; the D gene is possibly TRBD1 (5 bases). Germline lookup yields CDR1 MDHEN and CDR2 SYDVKM. Trimming took off 5 bases at V and 0 bases at J, with 13 bases between the two ends. The CDR3 runs to 16 residues. Here the CDR3 reads CASSPPGAATNEKLFF. CDR3 DNA sequence: TGTGCCAGCAGTCCCCCCGGGGCTGCAACTAATGAAAAACTGTTTTTT.

The genes are TRBV13 and TRBJ1-2; D gene ambiguous. The CDR3 runs 12 residues. The V and J ends lost 5 bases and 0 bases respectively, with 4 bases between them. The germline gives CDR1 PRHDT, CDR2 FYEKMQ (reference sequence). This chain's CDR3 is CASSQSNYGYTF. The DNA of the CDR3 is TGTGCCAGCAGCCAGTCTAACTATGGCTACACCTTC.

The V and J genes are TRBV15 and TRBJ2-6; possibly TRBD1 for D (5 bases). The CDR3 has 19 residues. Trimming took off 0 bases at V and 0 bases at J, with 15 bases between the two ends. CDR1 LNHNV and CDR2 YYDKDF come from the germline V gene (reference sequence). This chain's CDR3 is CATSREFGHQVSGANVLTF. The CDR3 coding sequence is TGTGCCACCAGCAGAGAATTCGGACACCAGGTCTCTGGGGCCAACGTCCTGACTTTC.